This T cell receptor (beta chain) was profiled in a study of siplizumab effects on memory and regulatory T cells. V lost 0 bases and J 6 bases, leaving 6 bases between the germline ends. The germline gives CDR1 SGDLS, CDR2 YYNGEE. The CDR3 runs 13 residues. The protocol was immunoSEQ multiplex PCR, while the TCRdb copy is restricted to in-frame clones and leaves out a portion. This table has around 45,000 clones, roughly 87% appearing once. Comments on this clone: Its antigen remains unidentified.

General observations from the study: The study found that mappable alloreactive CD4+ clones averaged around 69% Treg-derived with siplizumab and over 25% in controls. A small minority of alloreactive clones were mapped to unstimulated subsets. A significant reduction in alloreactive sequences traceable to unstimulated CD4+ memory cells was produced by siplizumab.

The TCR comes from a human donor in good health. Sequences were obtained from naive CD8+ T cells sorted from blood. V usage is TRBV9 and J usage is TRBJ2-2; D perhaps matches TRBD2 (5 bases). The CDR3 DNA reads TGTGCCAGCAGCGTAGACGGGGCCGGGGAGCTGTTTTTT. Translated: CASSVDGAGELFF.